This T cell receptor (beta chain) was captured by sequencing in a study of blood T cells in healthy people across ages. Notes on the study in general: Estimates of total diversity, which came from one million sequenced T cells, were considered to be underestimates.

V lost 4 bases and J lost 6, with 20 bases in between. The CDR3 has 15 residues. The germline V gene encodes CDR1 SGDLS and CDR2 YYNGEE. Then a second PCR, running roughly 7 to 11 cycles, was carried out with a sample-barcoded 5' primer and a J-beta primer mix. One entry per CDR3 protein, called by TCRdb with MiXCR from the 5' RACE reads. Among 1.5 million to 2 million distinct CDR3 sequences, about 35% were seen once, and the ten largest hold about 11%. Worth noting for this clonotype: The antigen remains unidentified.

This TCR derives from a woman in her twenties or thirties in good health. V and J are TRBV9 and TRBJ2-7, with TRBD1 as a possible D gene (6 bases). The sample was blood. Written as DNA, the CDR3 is TGTGCCAGCAGCCCAGGGGACCGGGGCGTCAGCGAGCAGTACTTC. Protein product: CASSPGDRGVSEQYF.